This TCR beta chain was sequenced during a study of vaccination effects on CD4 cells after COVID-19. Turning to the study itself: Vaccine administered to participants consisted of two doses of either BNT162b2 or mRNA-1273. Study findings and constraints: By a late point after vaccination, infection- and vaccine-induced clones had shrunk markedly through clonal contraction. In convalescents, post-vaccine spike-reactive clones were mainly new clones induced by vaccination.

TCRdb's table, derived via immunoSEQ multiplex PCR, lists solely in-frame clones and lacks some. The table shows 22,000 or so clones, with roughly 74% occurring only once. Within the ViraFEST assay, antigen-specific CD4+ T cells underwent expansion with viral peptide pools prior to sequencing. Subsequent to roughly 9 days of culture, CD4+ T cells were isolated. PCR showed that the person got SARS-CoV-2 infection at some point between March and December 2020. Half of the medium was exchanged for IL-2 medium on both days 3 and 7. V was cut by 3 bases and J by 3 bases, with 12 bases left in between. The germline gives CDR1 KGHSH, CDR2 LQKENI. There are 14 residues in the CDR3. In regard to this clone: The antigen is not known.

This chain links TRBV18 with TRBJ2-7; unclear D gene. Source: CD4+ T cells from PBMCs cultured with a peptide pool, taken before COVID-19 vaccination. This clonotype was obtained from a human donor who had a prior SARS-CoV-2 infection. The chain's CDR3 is CASSPGPVIYEQYF. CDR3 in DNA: TGTGCCAGCTCACCGGGCCCAGTTATCTACGAGCAGTACTTC. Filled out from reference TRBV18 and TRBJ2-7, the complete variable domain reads NAGVMQNPRHLVRRRGQEARLRCSPMKGHSHVYWYRQLPEEGLKFMVYLQKENIIDESGMPKERFSAEFPKEGPSILRIQQVVRGDSAAYFCASSPGPVIYEQYFGPGTRLTVT.